The rows below give T cell receptor beta chains drawn from one sample of a study of radiation and T cells in renal cell carcinoma. Assay used: immunoSEQ multiplex PCR; TCRdb lists only in-frame clones, some missing. This sample has about 77,000 clones, with around four fifths found just once. The starting material was blood, obtained from a patient whose treatment included radiotherapy and nephrectomy. These receptors all come from an older woman with renal cell carcinoma. CDR3s include the opening cysteine and the closing phenylalanine or tryptophan. The D gene is left open where the match is weak. The listing skips clone size in some rows; elsewhere it reads once, few, many or a size class.

V gene	D gene	clone size	J gene	CDR3 DNA	CDR3 protein
TRBV29-1	TRBD1	NA	TRBJ1-1	TGCAGCGTTGCTGTTTCAGGGGGCTTCAACACTGAAGCTTTCTTT	CSVAVSGGFNTEAFF
TRBV11-1	NA	few	TRBJ2-2	TGTGCCAGCAGCTTAGGTACAGATTTCGGTGGTTACACCGGGGAGCTGTTTTTT	CASSLGTDFGGYTGELFF
TRBV7-3	TRBD2	NA	TRBJ2-7	TGTGCCAGCAGCTTAACGGGGGGGACCCCAACGGGGCAGTACTTC	CASSLTGGTPTGQYF
TRBV18	NA	NA	TRBJ1-3	TGTGCCAGCGCCATGAGCCACTCTGGAAACACCATATATTTT	CASAMSHSGNTIYF
TRBV7-9	NA	NA	TRBJ1-4	TGTGCCAGCAGCATTCAGGGAGTTAATGAAAAACTGTTTTTT	CASSIQGVNEKLFF
TRBV9	NA	NA	TRBJ2-3	TGTGCCAGCAGCCCTCTCGCGGGACGCATCCTCACAGATACGCAGTATTTT	CASSPLAGRILTDTQYF
TRBV4-1	TRBD1	once	TRBJ2-7	TGCGCCAGCAGCCAGTACCCGACAGGGGAAGAGCAGTACTTC	CASSQYPTGEEQYF
TRBV2	NA	NA	TRBJ2-7	TGTGCCAGCAGGGGGGCAGGGAGCTACGAGCAGTACTTC	CASRGAGSYEQYF
TRBV7-2	TRBD1	NA	TRBJ1-5	TGTGCCAGCAGCTTAACAGGGGGGCCCACAAATCAGCCCCAGCATTTT	CASSLTGGPTNQPQHF
TRBV7-9	TRBD1	few	TRBJ2-7	TGTGCCAGCAGCTCCCGGGACAGGGTCTCCTACGAGCAGTACTTC	CASSSRDRVSYEQYF
TRBV5-1	NA	NA	TRBJ1-4	TGCGCCAGCAGCTTCGGATGGACAGCATATGCAACTAATGAAAAACTGTTTTTT	CASSFGWTAYATNEKLFF
TRBV6-6	NA	few	TRBJ2-5	TGTGCCAGCAGTTACCTACCGGGTCAAGAGACCCAGTACTTC	CASSYLPGQETQYF
TRBV19	NA	NA	TRBJ1-5	TGTGCCAGTATGGGCAGAAGCAATCAGCCCCAGCATTTT	CASMGRSNQPQHF
TRBV18	TRBD2	NA	TRBJ2-7	TGTGCCAGCTCACCCGCCTTAGCGGGCGGAGCCTACGAGCAGTACTTC	CASSPALAGGAYEQYF
TRBV6-5	TRBD1	once	TRBJ1-4	TGTGCCAGCAAAGAACAGGGGGCTCATGAAAAACTGTTTTTT	CASKEQGAHEKLFF
TRBV18	TRBD1	NA	TRBJ1-2	TGTGCCAGCTCACCTCCGACAGGGAACTATGGCTACACCTTC	CASSPPTGNYGYTF
TRBV30	NA	NA	TRBJ1-1	TGTGCCTGGAGTGTAGGGAGAAACACTGAAGCTTTCTTT	CAWSVGRNTEAFF
TRBV5-1	NA	NA	TRBJ2-5	TGCGCCAGCAGGGTCGGACGGGGACGTGAGACCCAGTACTTC	CASRVGRGRETQYF
TRBV7-9	NA	few	TRBJ1-4	TGTGCCAGCAGCCCCCCGCTCGGAAAACTGTTTTTT	CASSPPLGKLFF
TRBV4-2	NA	NA	TRBJ2-1	TGTGCCAGCAGCCAAGCGGAGGGCCAGGACCATGAGCAGTTCTTC	CASSQAEGQDHEQFF
TRBV6-5	NA	few	TRBJ1-5	TGTGCCAGCGGCGGGACACCGAGGGATCAGCCCCAGCATTTT	CASGGTPRDQPQHF
TRBV28	NA	NA	TRBJ1-6	TGTGCCAGCAAGCGGGTGCTTAATTCACCCCTCCACTTT	CASKRVLNSPLHF
TRBV9	NA	NA	TRBJ1-1	TGTGCCAGCAGCGGGTCCGGACATACGAACACTGAAGCTTTCTTT	CASSGSGHTNTEAFF
TRBV15	TRBD2	NA	TRBJ2-2	TGTGCCACCAAGCGGGAGGAGTACACCGGGGAGCTGTTTTTT	CATKREEYTGELFF
TRBV7-2	NA	once	TRBJ1-2	TGTGCCAGCAGCTCCTGGGGGCGGGATGGCTACACCTTC	CASSSWGRDGYTF
TRBV19	TRBD1	NA	TRBJ1-6	TGTGCCAGTAGTTTTACACAGGGGATAATTGGGTCACCCCTCCACTTT	CASSFTQGIIGSPLHF
TRBV4-3	TRBD2	NA	TRBJ2-3	TGCGCCAGCAGCCAAGTGTTATTAGCGGGAGGTCCAGATACGCAGTATTTT	CASSQVLLAGGPDTQYF
TRBV7-3	NA	NA	TRBJ1-2	TGTGCCAGCAGCCCACTGCGGGGTGCTGGCTACACCTTC	CASSPLRGAGYTF
TRBV7-7	TRBD2	NA	TRBJ2-2	TGTGCTAGCAGTCTCGGTCTAGCGGCAACCGGGGAGCTGTTTTTT	CASSLGLAATGELFF
TRBV6-6	NA	NA	TRBJ2-7	TGTGCCAGCAGTTACGGGCAGGGAAACTACGAGCAGTACTTC	CASSYGQGNYEQYF
TRBV9	TRBD2	NA	TRBJ2-1	TGTGCCAGCAGCGTATTAGGGAGCGGGAGGTACAATGAGCAGTTCTTC	CASSVLGSGRYNEQFF
TRBV6-1	NA	few	TRBJ1-2	TGTGCCAGCAATCCTGCTAACTATGGCTACACCTTC	CASNPANYGYTF
TRBV18	NA	NA	TRBJ2-5	TGTGCCAGCTCCCTTGCCGGGGGCAAGAGAACCCAGTACTTC	CASSLAGGKRTQYF
TRBV28	TRBD1	NA	TRBJ2-2	TGTGCCAGCAGTCCCGACAGGGTAGGAAACGGGGAGCTGTTTTTT	CASSPDRVGNGELFF
TRBV14	NA	NA	TRBJ2-2	TGTGCCAGCAGCCAACTCGGATCTAACACCGGGGAGCTGTTTTTT	CASSQLGSNTGELFF
TRBV30	NA	NA	TRBJ1-5	TGTGCCTGGGGGGAGGGGTTAATCAATCAGCCCCAGCATTTT	CAWGEGLINQPQHF
TRBV11-2	NA	NA	TRBJ1-2	TGTGCCAGCAGCTCGGGGCTTGGCTATGGCTACACCTTC	CASSSGLGYGYTF
TRBV18	NA	NA	TRBJ1-3	TGTGCCAGCTCATCCTCCCGACATAACTCTGGAAACACCATATATTTT	CASSSSRHNSGNTIYF
TRBV5-5	TRBD1	NA	TRBJ2-7	TGTGCCAGCAGCGCCGGGACAGGGGGCCCCAGCTCCTACGAGCAGTACTTC	CASSAGTGGPSSYEQYF
TRBV4-3	NA	NA	TRBJ2-7	TGCGCCAGCAGCCAAGCTCGCGACAGTCCCTACGAGCAGTACTTC	CASSQARDSPYEQYF
TRBV28	TRBD2	NA	TRBJ2-2	TGTGCCAGCAGCCTCCTCGGGACTAGCGGATACACCGGGGAGCTGTTTTTT	CASSLLGTSGYTGELFF
TRBV28	NA	NA	TRBJ2-7	TGTGCCAGCAGGTTTCGGGGGGCCGGGCACGAGCAGTACTTC	CASRFRGAGHEQYF
TRBV30	NA	NA	TRBJ2-5	TGTGCCTGGAGTCGGAGGGACCAAGAGACCCAGTACTTC	CAWSRRDQETQYF
TRBV7-9	NA	NA	TRBJ2-3	TGTGCCAGCAGCTTATTAAGTGGAAGCACAGATACGCAGTATTTT	CASSLLSGSTDTQYF
TRBV2	NA	NA	TRBJ2-1	TGTGCCAGCAAAAATGTCAATGAGCAGTTCTTC	CASKNVNEQFF